Shown below are 19 T cell receptor beta chains from a single sample sequenced in a study of T cell changes during pregnancy in multiple sclerosis. TCRdb keeps only in-frame clones here, not all; method: immunoSEQ multiplex PCR. Among roughly 69,000 clones listed, 90% to 95% were seen once. The specimen was CD4+ T cells from peripheral blood mononuclear cells, collected in the third trimester of pregnancy. Receptors originate from a female donor in good health, enrolled as a control in a pregnancy study.

This clone was recorded a few times. V and J are TRBV4-2 and TRBJ1-1, with D unclear. V was cut by 0 bases and J by 5 bases, with 7 bases left in between. Germline CDR1 reads LGHNA; CDR2 reads YNFKEQ. This CDR3 contains 13 residues. CDR3 nucleotide sequence: TGTGCCAGCAGCCAAGATGGAGGGACTGAAGCTTTCTTT. It specifies CASSQDGGTEAFF.

This clone was recorded once. The chain carries TRBV5-1 and TRBJ2-7, with a tentative D call TRBD1 (7 bases). This CDR3 is 15 amino acids long. V lost 0 bases and J 2 bases, leaving 12 bases between the germline ends. Germline V gene sequence: CDR1 SGHRS, CDR2 YFSETQ. CDR3 loop: CASSLVQGRTYEQYF. In DNA, the CDR3 is TGCGCCAGCAGCTTGGTACAGGGGAGGACCTACGAGCAGTACTTC.

The chain recombines TRBV5-1 with TRBJ1-1; D is unresolved. The CDR3 covers 14 residues. V shed 0 bases and J shed 0 bases, with 6 bases lying between them. Germline CDR1 and CDR2: SGHRS and YFSETQ. The CDR3 protein is CASSLDFLNTEAFF. In nucleotides, the CDR3 is TGCGCCAGCAGCTTGGACTTTTTGAACACTGAAGCTTTCTTT.

The table lists this clone with many counts. The V call is TRBV7-2, the J call TRBJ1-5; no definite D call. Germline V CDR1 and CDR2: SGHTA, FQGNSA. V was pared by 1 base and J by 3 bases, with 4 bases between. There are 13 residues in the CDR3. The CDR3 spells CASSLGINQPQHF. The CDR3 DNA follows: TGTGCCAGCAGCTTAGGTATCAATCAGCCCCAGCATTTT.

This chain joins TRBV5-1 and TRBJ2-5, with 15 bases lining up with TRBD2. The germline V gene has CDR1 SGHRS and CDR2 YFSETQ. This CDR3 contains 18 residues. Unmatched junction bases numbered 5, after V lost 0 bases and J lost 2 bases. In DNA form, the CDR3 reads TGCGCCAGCAGCTTGGGAGGGACTAGCGGGGGGTCGCAAGAGACCCAGTACTTC. Its translation: CASSLGGTSGGSQETQYF.

The rearrangement joins TRBV2 to TRBJ1-2; 10 bases map to TRBD1. The CDR3 totals 15 residues. Losses at the gene ends were 2 bases for V and 13 bases for J; bases not matched to a gene: 13. Germline assignment: CDR1 SNHLY and CDR2 FYNNEI. In DNA form, the CDR3 reads TGTGCCAGCAGTGAAAATATAGTGACAGGGGGCAAGGGCACCTTC. This codes for CASSENIVTGGKGTF. Looking up the rest from reference TRBV2 and TRBJ1-2 gives the full variable domain: EPEVTQTPSHQVTQMGQEVILRCVPISNHLYFYWYRQILGQKVEFLVSFYNNEISEKSEIFDDQFSVERPDGSNFTLKIRSTKLEDSAMYFCASSENIVTGGKGTFGSGTRLTVV.

The chain links TRBV7-9 to TRBJ2-7, with D possibly TRBD1 on 6 matching bases. Germline-derived CDR1 and CDR2 are SEHNR and FQNEAQ (reference sequence). This CDR3 comprises 14 residues. Trimming pared 5 bases from V and 2 bases from J, leaving 13 bases between. The CDR3 reads CASSHRVRPYEQYF. The CDR3 bases are TGTGCCAGCAGCCACAGGGTTAGACCCTACGAGCAGTACTTC.

The rearrangement joins TRBV5-8 to TRBJ2-5; 9 nucleotides match TRBD1. Germline V lookup: CDR1 SGHTS, CDR2 YDEGEE. The ends lost 1 base at V and 6 bases at J; junction bases unmatched: 4. This CDR3 is built from 14 residues. In nucleotides, the CDR3 is TGTGCCAGCAGCTTGATGACAGGGGGAAAGACCCAGTACTTC. It codes for CASSLMTGGKTQYF.

This clone has just one count. The rearrangement uses TRBV19 and TRBJ1-2; 8 bases are shared with TRBD1. This CDR3 has 13 residues. J lost 5 bases, V lost 6 bases, and 5 bases had no gene match. Germline CDR1 reads LNHDA; CDR2 reads SQIVND (reference sequence). CDR3 sequence: CASSPGQAYGYTF. The CDR3 coding sequence is TGTGCCAGTAGCCCGGGACAGGCATATGGCTACACCTTC.

This chain connects TRBV6-1 to TRBJ1-1, with D unclear. CDR3 size: 13 residues. Between the trimmed V and J ends, which lost 8 bases and 1 base, there was a span of 11 bases. Per germline, CDR1 MNHNS and CDR2 SASEGT. CDR3 amino acids: CASQTTRNTEAFF. In nucleotides, the CDR3 is TGTGCCAGCCAAACAACAAGGAACACTGAAGCTTTCTTT.

The table lists this clone with a few counts. The gene calls are TRBV7-2 and TRBJ1-2; no definite D call. Trimming took off 1 base at V and 8 bases at J, with 17 bases between the two ends. The germline V gene encodes CDR1 SGHTA and CDR2 FQGNSA. CDR3 length: 15 amino acids. CDR3 region: CASSLVVAGFGGYTF. The DNA for the CDR3 is TGTGCCAGCAGCTTAGTGGTGGCGGGCTTTGGCGGCTACACCTTC.

This chain joins TRBV30 and TRBJ1-1; tentative D call: TRBD1 (6 bases). This CDR3 has 15 residues. Between the trimmed V and J ends, which lost 0 bases and 1 base, there was a span of 12 bases. Germline V lookup: CDR1 GTSNPN, CDR2 SVGIG (reference sequence). The chain's CDR3 is CAWSVLYRENTEAFF. For the CDR3, the DNA is TGTGCCTGGAGTGTACTATACAGGGAGAACACTGAAGCTTTCTTT.

The genes are TRBV30 and TRBJ2-3, with 9 bases identical to TRBD1. The CDR3 extends over 16 amino acids. Germline trimming cut 2 bases from V and 3 bases from J; bases unmatched to any gene: 9. Looked up from germline, CDR1 is GTSNPN and CDR2 is SVGIG (reference sequence). As DNA, the CDR3 is TGTGCCTGGAGTCCTTCCCGGGACAGGGAGACAGATACGCAGTATTTT. Amino acid sequence: CAWSPSRDRETDTQYF.

V is TRBV30 and J is TRBJ1-2; D is uncertain. This CDR3 has 13 residues. Per the germline V gene, CDR1 is GTSNPN and CDR2 is SVGIG (reference sequence). V gave up 1 base and J gave up 4 bases, with 10 bases separating them. The CDR3: CAWSANSPYGYTF. The CDR3 DNA reads TGTGCCTGGAGTGCGAACAGCCCCTATGGCTACACCTTC. Using reference TRBV30 and TRBJ1-2 for the parts outside the CDR3, the full variable domain is SQTIHQWPATLVQPVGSPLSLECTVEGTSNPNLYWYRQAAGRGLQLLFYSVGIGQISSEVPQNLSASRPQDRQFILSSKKLLLSDSGFYLCAWSANSPYGYTFGSGTRLTVV.

The J gene is TRBJ1-2, the V gene TRBV7-2, with D unresolved. Germline V lookup: CDR1 SGHTA, CDR2 FQGNSA. This CDR3 comprises 14 residues. The germline V and J ends were trimmed by 7 bases and 2 bases, with 14 bases remaining between them. DNA for the CDR3: TGTGCCAGCACCCCCCTTGGGCAGAACTATGGCTACACCTTC. Protein product: CASTPLGQNYGYTF.

The chain couples TRBV14 to TRBJ2-1; tentatively, D is TRBD2 (6 bases). The CDR3 runs to 16 residues. The V end was cut by 0 bases, the J end by 0 bases, with 9 bases between. The germline CDR1 and CDR2 sequences are SGHDN and FVKESK. This CDR3 is CASSQEAGFSYNEQFF. CDR3 DNA sequence: TGTGCCAGCAGCCAAGAGGCGGGATTCTCCTACAATGAGCAGTTCTTC.

The gene calls are TRBV4-2 and TRBJ2-1, with 10 positions matching TRBD2. V was pared by 1 base and J by 0 bases, with 12 bases of the junction left unmatched. The germline gives CDR1 LGHNA, CDR2 YNFKEQ. CDR3 length: 20 amino acids. The CDR3 loop is CASSQVLAGSLRSSYNEQFF. In nucleotides, the CDR3 is TGTGCCAGCAGCCAAGTACTAGCGGGGTCACTTAGAAGCTCCTACAATGAGCAGTTCTTC.

The CDR3 here is CASSIAAGLAFF. The DNA of the CDR3 is TGTGCCAGTAGTATCGCGGCAGGGCTGGCTTTCTTT. V is TRBV19 and J is TRBJ1-1; a possible D gene is TRBD1 (5 bases). The germline gives CDR1 LNHDA, CDR2 SQIVND (reference sequence). This CDR3 is built from 12 residues. Trimming took 3 bases from V and 11 from J, leaving 13 bases between them.

The DNA of the CDR3 is TGTGCCAGCAGCAAACTAGCGGGGGGGCCGGAGACCCAGTACTTC. It yields the protein CASSKLAGGPETQYF. The chain couples TRBV11-2 to TRBJ2-5; 13 bases map to TRBD2. Germline V CDR1 and CDR2: SGHAT, FQNNGV. V gave up 5 bases and J gave up 5 bases; unmatched junction bases: 5. The CDR3 runs 15 residues.